This T cell receptor beta chain appears in the sequencing data of a study of blood T cell repertoires in COVID-19. About the study: Donors in the United States, Italy and Spain gave samples during acute or convalescent COVID-19. PBMCs, B-cell-depleted T cells, or T cells provided the cDNA or gDNA that made up the material.

Original analysis: By means of reference gene primer amplification, nucleated cell counts were estimated. TCRdb's table, derived via immunoSEQ multiplex PCR, lists solely in-frame clones and lacks some. V, J and clone size reflect that table, while D and trimming were determined from the DNA. The sample includes hundreds of thousands of clones, roughly 88% of them seen just once. Participants' own reports of clinical history determined their cohort assignment. V lost 5 bases, J lost 4 bases, and 20 bases lay in between. This CDR3 contains 16 residues. CDR1 SGHAT and CDR2 FQDESV come from the germline V gene (reference sequence).

The J gene is TRBJ1-1, the V gene TRBV11-1; possible D gene TRBD1, 6 bases. Specimen: PBMCs or T cells enriched from blood (not recorded which). The sequence was obtained from a woman aged 25 to 39 who had recovered from COVID-19. The CDR3 region is CASSLISQGGSTEAFF. CDR3 nucleotide sequence: TGTGCCAGCAGCCTAATTTCACAGGGTGGGAGCACTGAAGCTTTCTTT.